This T cell receptor (beta chain) was recovered during a study of cytomegalovirus exposure and HLA in healthy donors. Study observations and caveats: Among the sequence variants, a highly shared cluster was likely an artifact of sequencing. Researchers counted over 150 TCR beta chains as cytomegalovirus-associated. A later analysis appeared to link common viral pathogens to several of the most significant clusters. Rare TCR sequences predominated, though certain public TCRs were found in many donors.

In regard to this clone: The target antigen is unknown.

PCR involved 60 Vbeta and 13 Jbeta primers. Produced via immunoSEQ multiplex PCR; TCRdb's table is partial and in-frame only. The table includes over 150,000 clones, about four fifths detected once. CDR3 length equals 15 residues. Germline loops: CDR1 MNHEY, CDR2 SVGAGI. Trimming stripped 6 bases from V and 0 bases from J, with 12 bases between. Sequenced: PBMCs. This chain links TRBV6-5 with TRBJ2-1; D possibly corresponds to TRBD2 (6 bases). The sequence came from a man aged 25-40 years in good health and CMV-seropositive. Here the CDR3 DNA reads TGTGCCAGCAGCGAAACGGGACTCTCCTACAATGAGCAGTTCTTC. Translating it yields CASSETGLSYNEQFF.